Listed here are 32 T cell receptor beta chains from one sample, sequenced in a study of T cells in women clearing cervical HPV infection. Method: immunoSEQ multiplex PCR; TCRdb's copy keeps in-frame clones and lacks some. The sample data list some 37,000 clones. Material: blood buffy coat. The source of these receptors is a woman aged 18-69 years with a cervical HPV16 infection that either progressed to CIN3+ or cleared (not recorded which).

The sequenced CDR3 bases are TGCAGTGCAGGGCCGCTGGACGAG. It is translated as CSAGPLDE. The complete CDR3 reads CSAGPLDEQYF. The chain recombines TRBV20-1 with TRBJ2-7; D is ambiguous. The read stops 3 residues short of the end of the CDR3; the missing end is completed from the germline J gene. CDR1 and CDR2 from the germline V gene are DFQATT and SNEGSKA (reference sequence). CDR3 length: 11 amino acids. V was trimmed by 6 bases and J by 5 bases, leaving 11 bases between them.

CDR3 loop: CAWGAPGVVTEAFF. CDR3 DNA (partial): TGTGCCTGGGGGGCCCCAGGGGTGGTCACTGAA. J is TRBJ1-1 and V is TRBV30; a possible D gene is TRBD1 (6 bases). With the read ending 3 residues before the CDR3 end, the germline J gene is used to fill in that end. V was clipped by 5 bases and J by 4 bases, with 17 bases between them. CDR1 is GTSNPN, CDR2 SVGIG, per germline (reference sequence). CDR3 length: 14 amino acids. Combining the CDR3 with reference TRBV30 and TRBJ1-1 gives the whole variable domain SQTIHQWPATLVQPVGSPLSLECTVEGTSNPNLYWYRQAAGRGLQLLFYSVGIGQISSEVPQNLSASRPQDRQFILSSKKLLLSDSGFYLCAWGAPGVVTEAFFGQGTRLTVV.

Regarding this clone: The read ends 3 residues before the CDR3 terminus; that terminus is restored from the germline J gene. V and J are TRBV18 and TRBJ1-4, with 7 bases that match TRBD1. The CDR3 is 16 amino acids. Unmatched junction bases numbered 8, after V lost 2 bases and J lost 5 bases. CDR1 is KGHSH and CDR2 is LQKENI in the germline V gene. CDR3 bases read: TGTGCCAGCTCACCAACCACCGGGACAGCAAATGAAAAA. Its protein is CASSPTTGTANEK. The whole CDR3 reads CASSPTTGTANEKLFF.

A word on this clone: The sequenced fragment ends 3 residues before the CDR3 boundary, so the rest is inferred from the germline J gene. The chain has TRBV20-1 and TRBJ2-1; 11 bases align to TRBD2. Trimming cost V 5 bases and J 9 bases; bases outside gene matches: 9. The CDR3 loop spans 14 amino acids. The germline gives CDR1 DFQATT, CDR2 SNEGSKA (reference sequence). The CDR3 bases that were read are TGCAGTGCTGATAGCGGGGGGGCCGCGGTTGAG. It yields the protein CSADSGGAAVE. In full, the CDR3 reads CSADSGGAAVEQFF.

About this clone: The CDR3 goes on 3 residues after the read ends, and that part is filled in from the germline J gene. This chain uses TRBV5-4 with TRBJ1-4; 11 bases match TRBD1. CDR3 length: 14 residues. After removal of 5 bases from V and 7 bases from J, the junction contained 4 bases not matched to a gene. The germline CDR1 and CDR2 sequences are SGHNT and YYREEE (reference sequence). Incomplete CDR3 DNA: TGTGCCAGCAGTCGGGACAGGGGGAGTGAAAAA. Amino acid sequence: CASSRDRGSEK. The whole CDR3 sequence is CASSRDRGSEKLFF.

As to this clone: With the read ending 3 residues before the CDR3 end, the germline J gene is used to fill in that end. This chain uses TRBV30 with TRBJ2-3; D might be TRBD2 (6 bases). This CDR3 has 15 amino acids. V lost 4 bases to trimming and J lost 1 base, with 15 bases between them. The germline gives CDR1 GTSNPN, CDR2 SVGIG (reference sequence). The sequenced CDR3 bases are TGTGCCTGGACCCCCCAGGGACTTCGCACAGATACG. This translates into CAWTPQGLRTDT. The CDR3 in full is CAWTPQGLRTDTQYF. The entire variable domain, with the rest obtained from reference TRBV30 and TRBJ2-3, is as follows: SQTIHQWPATLVQPVGSPLSLECTVEGTSNPNLYWYRQAAGRGLQLLFYSVGIGQISSEVPQNLSASRPQDRQFILSSKKLLLSDSGFYLCAWTPQGLRTDTQYFGPGTRLTVL.

Concerning this clone: Sequencing ends 3 residues short of the CDR3 end; the germline J gene provides the rest. The chain combines TRBV11-1 with TRBJ2-7; perhaps TRBD2 as D (6 bases). This CDR3 has 15 residues. Looked up from germline, CDR1 is SGHAT and CDR2 is FQDESV (reference sequence). Trimming stripped 5 bases from V and 5 bases from J, with 19 bases between. CDR3 bases read: TGTGCCAGCAGCCCCCCTGGCGGGAAGCACCACGAG. Its protein is CASSPPGGKHHE. The full-length CDR3 reads as CASSPPGGKHHEQYF.

CDR3 DNA (partial): TGTGCCAGTAGTATCGACAGCTACAGCTCCTATAATTCACCC. It codes for CASSIDSYSSYNSP. From start to end, the CDR3 is CASSIDSYSSYNSPLHF. This rearrangement joins TRBV19 to TRBJ1-6, with a weak D call TRBD1 (5 bases). The read finishes 3 residues shy of the CDR3 end, and the germline J gene is used to complete it. This CDR3 is built from 17 residues. From germline, CDR1 is LNHDA and CDR2 SQIVND (reference sequence). Trimming pared 3 bases from V and 0 bases from J, leaving 12 bases between. Complete variable domain (other parts from reference TRBV19 and TRBJ1-6): DGGITQSPKYLFRKEGQNVTLSCEQNLNHDAMYWYRQDPGQGLRLIYYSQIVNDFQKGDIAEGYSVSREKKESFPLTVTSAQKNPTAFYLCASSIDSYSSYNSPLHFGNGTRLTVT.

Turning to this clone: The sequenced fragment ends 3 residues before the CDR3 boundary, so the rest is inferred from the germline J gene. The chain is built from TRBV28 and TRBJ1-2, with 7 bases that match TRBD1. Per germline, CDR1 MDHEN and CDR2 SYDVKM. The CDR3 loop spans 14 amino acids. The chain's CDR3 is CASSSPSGGEGYTF. CDR3 DNA (partial): TGTGCCAGCAGTTCCCCCTCAGGGGGAGAAGGC.

CDR3 region: CASSHPSGISYEQYF. The sequenced CDR3 bases are TGTGCCAGCAGCCACCCCTCCGGTATCTCCTACGAG. The rearrangement links TRBV5-6 to TRBJ2-7; D call uncertain. The observed sequence ends 3 residues before the CDR3 terminus, with the missing tail filled in from the germline J gene. Trimming pared 4 bases from V and 0 bases from J, leaving 14 bases between. The CDR3 runs to 15 residues. Germline CDR1 and CDR2: SGHDT and YYEEEE. Full variable domain (remainder filled in from reference TRBV5-6 and TRBJ2-7): DAGVTQSPTHLIKTRGQQVTLRCSPKSGHDTVSWYQQALGQGPQFIFQYYEEEERQRGNFPDRFSGHQFPNYSSELNVNALLLGDSALYLCASSHPSGISYEQYFGPGTRLTVT.

On this clone itself: Read sequence stops 3 residues before the CDR3 end, and the germline J gene provides the missing end. The J gene is TRBJ1-1, the V gene TRBV7-9; possible D gene TRBD1, 6 bases. Germline values: CDR1 SEHNR, CDR2 FQNEAQ (reference sequence). V was cut by 1 base and J by 6 bases, with 12 bases left in between. The CDR3 contains 14 residues. CDR3: CASSLVAQGSEAFF. The covered CDR3 bases are TGTGCCAGCAGCTTAGTAGCGCAGGGGTCTGAA. Complete variable domain (other parts from reference TRBV7-9 and TRBJ1-1): DTGVSQNPRHKITKRGQNVTFRCDPISEHNRLYWYRQTLGQGPEFLTYFQNEAQLEKSRLLSDRFSAERPKGSFSTLEIQRTEQGDSAMYLCASSLVAQGSEAFFGQGTRLTVV.

As concerns this clone: The read ends 3 residues before the CDR3 terminus; that terminus is restored from the germline J gene. This chain uses TRBV20-1 with TRBJ1-6; 10 bases agree with TRBD1. With V trimmed by 3 bases and J by 8 bases, 1 base remained unmatched. The CDR3 is 13 residues long. CDR1 is DFQATT, CDR2 SNEGSKA, per germline (reference sequence). CDR3 DNA, as far as it was read: TGCAGTGCTAGGGACAGGGGGGATTCACCC. It specifies CSARDRGDSP. The entire CDR3 is CSARDRGDSPLHF.

As to this clone: Read data end 3 residues before the CDR3 end; the end is taken from the germline J gene. The chain carries TRBV12-3 or TRBV12-4 and TRBJ1-2, with D uncertain. The CDR3 loop spans 14 amino acids. V lost 4 bases to trimming and J lost 4 bases, with 13 bases between them. Partial CDR3 DNA: TGTGCCAGCAGTTCGTATTTGGGCCTCTATGGC. Protein sequence: CASSSYLGLYG. The full CDR3 protein reads CASSSYLGLYGYTF.

Partial CDR3 DNA: TGTGCCAGCAGCCAGGAGAGGGCAGATACG. Its translation: CASSQERADT. The complete CDR3 protein is CASSQERADTQYF. The chain uses TRBV7-2 and TRBJ2-3; D is perhaps TRBD2 (5 bases). The CDR3 goes on 3 residues after the read ends, and that part is filled in from the germline J gene. Germline CDR1 reads SGHTA; CDR2 reads FQGNSA. This CDR3 is built from 13 residues. Trimming stripped 5 bases from V and 4 bases from J, with 10 bases between.

As for this clone: Coverage ceases 3 residues before the CDR3 finishes, and the germline J gene fills in the end. J is TRBJ2-3 and V is TRBV7-2; no reliable D call. From germline, CDR1 is SGHTA and CDR2 FQGNSA. Between the trimmed V and J ends, which lost 4 bases and 8 bases, there was a span of 10 bases. This CDR3 is built from 12 residues. CDR3 amino acids: CASSSSGGTQYF. CDR3 DNA, as far as it was read: TGTGCCAGCAGCTCAAGTGGCGGTACG.

Details on this clone: The CDR3 end is not reached by the read, which stops 3 residues before it; the germline J gene fills it in. The rearrangement links TRBV5-4 to TRBJ2-7; TRBD1 agrees at 8 bases. The germline CDR1 and CDR2 sequences are SGHNT and YYREEE (reference sequence). J gave up 2 bases and V 2 bases, and 6 bases lay outside the gene matches. The CDR3 is 15 residues long. Incomplete CDR3 DNA: TGTGCCAGCAGCTTAGGAGACAGGGGCCCCTACGAG. This sequence encodes CASSLGDRGPYE. In full, the CDR3 is CASSLGDRGPYEQYF.

To note about this clone: The observed sequence ends 3 residues before the CDR3 terminus, with the missing tail filled in from the germline J gene. The chain employs TRBV7-9 and TRBJ1-6; unclear D gene. V shed 3 bases and J shed 5 bases, with 8 bases lying between them. Germline CDR1 reads SEHNR; CDR2 reads FQNEAQ (reference sequence). The CDR3 totals 14 residues. The CDR3 region is CASSLLLDNSPLHF. CDR3 bases read: TGTGCCAGCAGCTTGTTGCTAGATAATTCACCC.

The CDR3 region is CASSPYYSNQPQHF. The sequenced part of the CDR3 DNA is TGTGCCAGCAGCCCCTACTATAGCAATCAGCCC. This rearrangement joins TRBV7-2 to TRBJ1-5; D is uncertain. The CDR3 is cut off 3 residues early in the read; its end comes from the germline J gene. Trimming took 5 bases from V and 0 from J, leaving 8 bases between them. There are 14 residues in the CDR3. CDR1 SGHTA and CDR2 FQGNSA come from the germline V gene.

Comment on this clone: The read terminates 3 residues ahead of where the CDR3 ends, so the germline J gene completes it. The chain employs TRBV6-2 or TRBV6-3 and TRBJ2-1, with TRBD2 matching over 7 bases. The CDR3 loop spans 15 amino acids. Trimming removed 5 bases from V and 2 bases from J; junction bases left unmatched: 6. Germline V gene lookup returns CDR1 MNHEY and CDR2 SVGEGT. CDR3 sequence: CASSILARAYNEQFF. The covered CDR3 bases are TGTGCCAGCAGTATACTAGCGCGGGCCTACAATGAG.

A word on this clone: The CDR3 goes on 3 residues after the read ends, and that part is filled in from the germline J gene. This sequence joins TRBV5-1 and TRBJ2-4, with 9 nucleotides matching TRBD1. Germline CDR1 SGHRS, CDR2 YFSETQ. This CDR3 spans 14 amino acids. Losses at the gene ends were 4 bases for V and 7 bases for J; bases not matched to a gene: 6. The CDR3 reads CASSLDRGGNIQYF. CDR3 DNA (partial): TGCGCCAGCAGCCTGGACAGGGGCGGGAACATT.

In the case of this clone: With the read ending 3 residues before the CDR3 end, the germline J gene is used to fill in that end. The V call is TRBV11-2, the J call TRBJ2-1, with 15 bases identical to TRBD2. The CDR3 has 14 residues. Germline V gene data show CDR1 as SGHAT and CDR2 as FQNNGV. With V trimmed by 5 bases and J by 9 bases, 2 bases remained unmatched. CDR3 DNA, as far as it was read: TGTGCCAGCAGCGTGGGACTAGCGGGGGGTGAG. Protein product: CASSVGLAGGE. The full-length CDR3 reads as CASSVGLAGGEQFF.

The sequenced CDR3 bases are TGTGCTAGTGGTTTGGTATCAGTTGGC. It encodes CASGLVSVG. The whole CDR3 reads CASGLVSVGYTF. The chain is built from TRBV12-5 and TRBJ1-2; D gene unclear. The CDR3 end lies 3 residues beyond the end of the read and is filled in from the germline J gene. The germline V gene has CDR1 LGHNT and CDR2 FRNRAP. V was trimmed by 0 bases and J by 7 bases, leaving 6 bases between them. This CDR3 spans 12 amino acids.

As to this clone: The read ends 3 residues shy of where the CDR3 ends; the end is completed using the germline J gene. The chain has TRBV20-1 and TRBJ1-2; a weak D match, TRBD1 (6 bases). The CDR3 totals 14 residues. V was trimmed by 0 bases and J by 3 bases, leaving 11 bases between them. The germline V gene has CDR1 DFQATT and CDR2 SNEGSKA (reference sequence). The covered CDR3 bases are TGCAGTGCTAGAGATACAGGACAGTACTATGGC. The encoded protein is CSARDTGQYYG. The complete CDR3 reads CSARDTGQYYGYTF.

Remarks on this clone: The read terminates 3 residues ahead of where the CDR3 ends, so the germline J gene completes it. The chain is built from TRBV7-3 and TRBJ2-2; D might be TRBD2 (5 bases). V was trimmed by 5 bases and J by 6 bases, leaving 13 bases between them. Per the germline V gene, CDR1 is SGHTA and CDR2 is FQGTGA. This CDR3 spans 14 amino acids. CDR3: CASSPQPGAGELFF. The sequenced CDR3 bases are TGTGCCAGCAGCCCCCAGCCCGGGGCCGGGGAG.

Details on this clone: The CDR3 end falls 3 residues outside the read, so it is completed with the germline J gene. V is TRBV7-8 and J is TRBJ2-1; 14 bases line up with TRBD2. V gave up 3 bases and J gave up 8 bases; unmatched junction bases: 0. Germline V lookup: CDR1 SGHVS, CDR2 FQNEAQ. This CDR3 is 14 amino acids long. Here the CDR3 reads CASSLGLAGDEQFF. The CDR3 DNA, read in part, is TGTGCCAGCAGCTTGGGACTAGCGGGAGATGAG.

Notes on this clone: From the germline J gene comes the end of the CDR3, since the read stops 3 residues before it. This chain uses TRBV11-2 with TRBJ2-7; D not resolved. The CDR3 runs to 14 residues. CDR1 is SGHAT and CDR2 is FQNNGV in the germline V gene. Trimming stripped 5 bases from V and 1 base from J, with 12 bases between. The CDR3 is CASSPPYQSYEQYF. CDR3 DNA (partial): TGTGCCAGCAGCCCCCCCTATCAATCCTACGAG. The complete variable domain, with remaining parts taken from reference TRBV11-2 and TRBJ2-7, reads EAGVAQSPRYKIIEKRQSVAFWCNPISGHATLYWYQQILGQGPKLLIQFQNNGVVDDSQLPKDRFSAERLKGVDSTLKIQPAKLEDSAVYLCASSPPYQSYEQYFGPGTRLTVT.

About this clone itself: From the germline J gene comes the end of the CDR3, since the read stops 3 residues before it. The chain couples TRBV5-8 to TRBJ2-1, with 8 bases identical to TRBD2. Germline V gene sequence: CDR1 SGHTS, CDR2 YDEGEE. The CDR3 sequence is 15 residues long. V lost 4 bases to trimming and J lost 6 bases; unmatched junction nucleotides: 9. The CDR3 spells CASSPAGALGNEQFF. The CDR3 DNA, read in part, is TGTGCCAGCAGCCCAGCGGGAGCGCTCGGCAATGAG. The entire variable domain, with the rest obtained from reference TRBV5-8 and TRBJ2-1, is as follows: EAGVTQSPTHLIKTRGQQATLRCSPISGHTSVYWYQQALGLGLQFLLWYDEGEERNRGNFPPRFSGRQFPNYSSELNVNALELEDSALYLCASSPAGALGNEQFFGPGTRLTVL.

About this clone: The observed sequence ends 3 residues before the CDR3 terminus, with the missing tail filled in from the germline J gene. This chain connects TRBV6-4 to TRBJ1-2; D not certain. The CDR3 length is 12 residues. CDR1 MRHNA and CDR2 SNTAGT come from the germline V gene. CDR3 DNA (partial): TGTGCCAGCAGGTACTCGGGTTCGGGC. Translating it yields CASRYSGSG. The full CDR3 protein is CASRYSGSGYTF.

Details on this clone: Read sequence stops 3 residues before the CDR3 end, and the germline J gene provides the missing end. The rearrangement links TRBV11-2 to TRBJ1-3, with 8 bases lining up with TRBD1. Germline CDR1 reads SGHAT; CDR2 reads FQNNGV. This CDR3 is 14 amino acids long. V shed 3 bases and J 7 bases; nucleotides not matched to a gene: 5. The CDR3 DNA, read in part, is TGTGCCAGCAGCTTCCAGGGGGCTAGGAACACC. Its protein product is CASSFQGARNT. The full-length CDR3 reads as CASSFQGARNTIYF. Using reference TRBV11-2 and TRBJ1-3 for the parts outside the CDR3, the full variable domain is EAGVAQSPRYKIIEKRQSVAFWCNPISGHATLYWYQQILGQGPKLLIQFQNNGVVDDSQLPKDRFSAERLKGVDSTLKIQPAKLEDSAVYLCASSFQGARNTIYFGEGSWLTVV.

In regard to this clone: Read data end 3 residues before the CDR3 end; the end is taken from the germline J gene. The J gene is TRBJ2-3, the V gene TRBV5-4, with 7 bases fitting TRBD1. CDR3 length: 14 residues. J lost 8 bases, V lost 0 bases, and 6 bases had no gene match. The germline V gene encodes CDR1 SGHNT and CDR2 YYREEE (reference sequence). The DNA read from the CDR3 is TGTGCCAGCAGCTTGGGGGACAGAGGCGGTACG. Its translation is CASSLGDRGGT. The full CDR3 protein reads CASSLGDRGGTQYF.

A remark on this clone: The CDR3 end falls 3 residues outside the read, so it is completed with the germline J gene. The V and J genes are TRBV18 and TRBJ1-5, with D possibly matching TRBD1 (6 bases). V lost 6 bases, J lost 5 bases, and 17 bases lay in between. CDR1 is KGHSH and CDR2 is LQKENI in the germline V gene. The length of the CDR3 is 15 residues. The CDR3 protein is CASSRGYREDQPQHF. The CDR3 bases that were read are TGTGCCAGCTCTCGGGGATACAGGGAGGATCAGCCC.

The sequenced CDR3 bases are TGCAGTGCTAGAGTACCCGGGACAGGGGTTTCGGAGACC. This sequence encodes CSARVPGTGVSET. The full CDR3 protein is CSARVPGTGVSETQYF. This rearrangement joins TRBV20-1 to TRBJ2-5; 10 nucleotides agree with TRBD1. The read finishes 3 residues shy of the CDR3 end, and the germline J gene is used to complete it. J lost 5 bases, V lost 1 base, and 10 bases had no gene match. Per germline, CDR1 DFQATT and CDR2 SNEGSKA (reference sequence). This CDR3 is 16 amino acids long.